A selection of T cell receptor beta chains follows, all from one sample in a study of beta chain features in type 1 diabetes. Using immunoSEQ multiplex PCR, the repertoire was profiled, and TCRdb retains in-frame clones only, with some absent. The sample lists roughly 130,000 clones, just over 9% seen once, with approximately 0.68% in the top ten. The sample comprised central memory CD4+ T cells from blood. All receptors derive from a man in his late teens or twenties in good health. CDR3s include the opening cysteine and the closing phenylalanine or tryptophan. The order of the fields is J gene, D gene, V gene, clone size, CDR3 protein, CDR3 DNA. A D gene is named only where the DNA matches it firmly. Rows may omit the clone size; those that give it use once, few, many or a size class.

TRBJ1-5	NA	TRBV27	NA	CASSITGQPQHF	TGTGCCAGCAGTATCACAGGTCAGCCCCAGCATTTT
TRBJ2-5	TRBD2	TRBV5-1	few	CASSARTSGETQYF	TGCGCCAGCAGCGCACGGACTAGCGGGGAGACCCAGTACTTC
TRBJ1-6	NA	TRBV7-2	NA	CASSFVQDGDSPLHF	TGTGCCAGCAGCTTCGTACAGGATGGGGATTCACCCCTCCACTTT
TRBJ1-1	NA	TRBV4-2	NA	CASSQEIVLRGQGNTEAFF	TGTGCCAGCAGCCAAGAGATTGTCTTAAGGGGCCAGGGAAACACTGAAGCTTTCTTT
TRBJ2-5	TRBD2	TRBV4-3	NA	CASSQVPGGGGDQYF	TGCGCCAGCAGCCAAGTGCCGGGAGGGGGGGGCGACCAGTACTTC
TRBJ2-1	TRBD1	TRBV5-1	many	CASSDGQGLNEQFF	TGCGCCAGCAGCGACGGACAGGGTCTAAATGAGCAGTTCTTC
TRBJ2-5	TRBD2	TRBV7-2	few	CASSLQSGGYFRETQYF	TGTGCCAGCAGCTTACAGAGCGGGGGGTACTTTCGAGAGACCCAGTACTTC
TRBJ2-3	TRBD2	TRBV30	NA	CAWSQRGGTDTQYF	TGTGCCTGGAGTCAGCGGGGAGGCACAGATACGCAGTATTTT
TRBJ2-5	NA	TRBV9	NA	CASSVVLGETQYF	TGTGCCAGCAGCGTAGTCCTAGGAGAGACCCAGTACTTC
TRBJ2-5	NA	TRBV7-6	few	CASSPRGIQETQYF	TGTGCCAGCAGCCCTAGGGGCATCCAAGAGACCCAGTACTTC
TRBJ2-3	TRBD2	TRBV28	few	CASSLGRGSTDTQYF	TGTGCCAGCAGTTTGGGGCGGGGGAGCACAGATACGCAGTATTTT
TRBJ1-6	TRBD1	TRBV5-1	few	CASSQGGGDSPLHF	TGCGCCAGCAGTCAAGGGGGCGGAGATTCACCCCTCCACTTT
TRBJ1-6	NA	TRBV28	many	CASVSYNSPLHF	TGTGCCAGTGTCAGCTATAATTCACCCCTCCACTTT
TRBJ2-3	TRBD2	TRBV7-9	few	CASSPSGGADTQYF	TGTGCCAGCAGCCCAAGCGGGGGGGCTGATACGCAGTATTTT
TRBJ2-1	NA	TRBV2	few	CASSGDIGEQFF	TGTGCCAGCAGTGGGGACATAGGGGAGCAGTTCTTC
TRBJ2-7	NA	TRBV7-2	NA	CASSPQPTTGLEQYF	TGTGCCAGCAGCCCCCAACCAACGACAGGTCTCGAGCAGTACTTC
TRBJ1-2	NA	TRBV9	NA	CASSVVVGGDSVYGYTF	TGTGCCAGCAGCGTAGTCGTAGGGGGAGACTCCGTCTATGGCTACACCTTC
TRBJ1-2	TRBD1	TRBV7-2	NA	CASSMYQTGQDGYTF	TGTGCCAGCAGCATGTATCAGACGGGACAGGATGGCTACACCTTC
TRBJ1-5	TRBD1	TRBV27	NA	CASSPQRWQGAQSNQPQHF	TGTGCCAGCAGTCCCCAAAGGTGGCAGGGGGCGCAGAGCAATCAGCCCCAGCATTTT
TRBJ2-7	NA	TRBV5-1	many	CASSLVRSEQYF	TGCGCCAGCAGCTTGGTCAGGTCGGAGCAGTACTTC
TRBJ2-3	TRBD2	TRBV19	NA	CASSPRTSGPTDTQYF	TGTGCCAGTAGTCCCAGGACTAGCGGGCCCACAGATACGCAGTATTTT
TRBJ2-3	NA	TRBV4-2	few	CASSQGGTLATQYF	TGTGCCAGCAGCCAAGGTGGGACTTTAGCTACGCAGTATTTT
TRBJ1-6	TRBD1	TRBV30	few	CAWSVMGQGPSYNSPLHF	TGTGCCTGGAGTGTAATGGGACAGGGCCCTTCCTATAATTCACCCCTCCACTTT
TRBJ1-4	NA	TRBV18	NA	CASAGQSNEKLFF	TGTGCCAGCGCTGGGCAGTCCAATGAAAAACTGTTTTTT
TRBJ2-3	NA	TRBV4-3	few	CASSQDHFTDTQYF	TGCGCCAGCAGCCAAGATCATTTCACAGATACGCAGTATTTT
TRBJ2-7	NA	TRBV19	many	CASSRAGGLYEQYF	TGTGCCAGTAGTAGGGCAGGGGGGCTCTACGAGCAGTACTTC
TRBJ1-2	NA	TRBV7-9	NA	CASSFGAGKDGYTF	TGTGCCAGCAGCTTTGGGGCGGGGAAAGATGGCTACACCTTC
TRBJ2-7	NA	TRBV6-7	NA	CASSYFGTLSYEQYF	TGTGCCAGCAGTTACTTCGGGACACTATCCTACGAGCAGTACTTC
TRBJ2-7	NA	TRBV5-1	NA	CASAGGERAYEQYF	TGCGCCAGCGCCGGGGGAGAGCGGGCATACGAGCAGTACTTC
TRBJ1-2	NA	TRBV6-9	few	CASSYPGVESYGYTF	TGTGCCAGCAGTTACCCGGGGGTAGAGAGCTATGGCTACACCTTC
TRBJ2-3	NA	TRBV19	few	CASSNDRSADTQYF	TGTGCCAGTAGTAATGACAGGTCGGCAGATACGCAGTATTTT
TRBJ1-3	NA	TRBV6-5	few	CASSYQGSRSGNTIYF	TGTGCCAGCAGTTACCAGGGGTCTCGCTCTGGAAACACCATATATTTT
TRBJ2-2	TRBD2	TRBV28	few	CASSFRLAPNTGELFF	TGTGCCAGCAGTTTCCGACTAGCCCCCAACACCGGGGAGCTGTTTTTT
TRBJ2-3	NA	TRBV4-3	few	CASSQESSLNTDTQYF	TGCGCCAGCAGCCAAGAGAGCTCCCTGAACACAGATACGCAGTATTTT
TRBJ1-6	TRBD1	TRBV9	NA	CASSRASGTDNSPLHF	TGTGCCAGCAGCAGAGCCTCCGGGACAGATAATTCACCCCTCCACTTT
TRBJ2-1	NA	TRBV5-6	NA	CASSTDSSSYNEQFF	TGTGCCAGCAGCACGGACAGTTCATCTTACAATGAGCAGTTCTTC
TRBJ2-3	NA	TRBV7-9	NA	CASSFPSSGLDTQYF	TGTGCCAGCAGCTTCCCTTCGTCGGGACTCGATACGCAGTATTTT
TRBJ1-4	TRBD1	TRBV7-2	NA	CASSTRTGSNEKLFF	TGTGCCAGCAGCACCCGGACAGGGTCCAATGAAAAACTGTTTTTT
TRBJ2-6	NA	TRBV19	few	CASSIGGAGANVLTF	TGTGCCAGTAGTATAGGAGGAGCAGGGGCCAACGTCCTGACTTTC
TRBJ2-3	NA	TRBV4-1	few	CASSQPTGTDTQYF	TGCGCCAGCAGCCAACCGACAGGAACAGATACGCAGTATTTT
TRBJ1-2	NA	TRBV4-3	NA	CASSQESGRVGYGYTF	TGCGCCAGCAGCCAAGAATCAGGCAGGGTAGGCTATGGCTACACCTTC
TRBJ1-1	TRBD1	TRBV18	NA	CASSPRGQGNTEAFF	TGTGCCAGCTCACCACGTGGACAGGGAAACACTGAAGCTTTCTTT
TRBJ2-7	TRBD2	TRBV6-5	NA	CASRLASSYEQYF	TGTGCCTCCCGACTAGCGAGCTCCTACGAGCAGTACTTC
TRBJ2-7	NA	TRBV4-2	NA	CASSKKLRQSSYEQYF	TGTGCCAGCAGCAAAAAACTAAGACAGAGTTCCTACGAGCAGTACTTC
TRBJ2-7	NA	TRBV7-8	few	CASSRTGAGGEQYF	TGTGCCAGCAGCCGTACAGGGGCCGGAGGGGAGCAGTACTTC
TRBJ1-6	TRBD1	TRBV5-1	NA	CASSLMTGNNSPLHF	TGCGCCAGCAGCTTGATGACAGGGAATAATTCACCCCTCCACTTT
TRBJ1-2	TRBD1	TRBV18	NA	CASSPQTGEGYTF	TGTGCCAGCTCACCACAGACAGGGGAGGGCTACACCTTC
TRBJ2-3	TRBD2	TRBV2	NA	CASSKRGGSTDTQYF	TGTGCCAGCAGTAAGCGGGGGGGCAGCACAGATACGCAGTATTTT
TRBJ2-1	TRBD2	TRBV7-2	few	CASRVAGGPSEQFF	TGTGCCTCTCGGGTTGCGGGGGGGCCTAGTGAGCAGTTCTTC
TRBJ1-5	TRBD1	TRBV5-1	few	CASREETGSNQPQHF	TGCGCCAGCAGAGAAGAGACAGGGAGCAATCAGCCCCAGCATTTT
TRBJ2-2	NA	TRBV7-2	NA	CASSSRGGGELFF	TGTGCCAGCAGCTCAAGGGGGGGCGGGGAGCTGTTTTTT
TRBJ1-1	NA	TRBV6-5	NA	CASSYGGEITEAFF	TGTGCCAGCAGTTACGGGGGGGAGATCACTGAAGCTTTCTTT